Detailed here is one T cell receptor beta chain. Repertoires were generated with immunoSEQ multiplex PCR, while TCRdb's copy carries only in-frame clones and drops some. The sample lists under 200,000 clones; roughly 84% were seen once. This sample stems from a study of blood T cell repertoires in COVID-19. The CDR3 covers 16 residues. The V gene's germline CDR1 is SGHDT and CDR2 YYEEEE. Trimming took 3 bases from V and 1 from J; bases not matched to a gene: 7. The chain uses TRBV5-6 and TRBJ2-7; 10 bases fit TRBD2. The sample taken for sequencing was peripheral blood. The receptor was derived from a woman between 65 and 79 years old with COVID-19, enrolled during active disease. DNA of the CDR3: TGTGCCAGCAGCTCTACCGGGACTAGCGCTTCCTACGAGCAGTACTTC. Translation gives CASSSTGTSASYEQYF.